Below, 6 T cell receptor beta chains from the same sample are listed, as sequenced in a study of patients and donors after allogeneic stem cell transplantation. MiXCR, run by TCRdb on the RT-PCR reads, gives a single entry per CDR3 protein. Of about a million distinct CDR3 sequences in the sample, roughly 18% were seen once. The sequenced material came from blood, either unsorted or a sorted T cell fraction (not recorded which). The origin of the receptors is a human donor who was either an allogeneic HSCT recipient or a stem cell or donor lymphocyte infusion donor (not recorded which). It is not recorded whose cells these are; they may come from a transplant donor.

V gene TRBV20-1 combines with J gene TRBJ2-7; 8 bases line up with TRBD2. In germline, CDR1 is DFQATT, CDR2 SNEGSKA (reference sequence). This CDR3 spans 16 amino acids. Trimming removed 1 base from V and 3 bases from J; junction bases left unmatched: 11. As DNA, the CDR3 is TGCAGTGCTAGAGGCCAGCGTAGCGGGGCTTTCTACGAGCAGTACTTC. Amino acid sequence: CSARGQRSGAFYEQYF.

The chain couples TRBV20-1 to TRBJ2-3; D gene unclear. The CDR3 totals 10 residues. CDR1 and CDR2 from the germline V gene are DFQATT and SNEGSKA (reference sequence). Trimming pared 5 bases from V and 6 bases from J, leaving 6 bases between. DNA of the CDR3: TGCAGTGCTCAAGCGGATACGCAGTATTTT. Its translation: CSAQADTQYF.

V gene TRBV12-3 or TRBV12-4 combines with J gene TRBJ1-6; D gene uncertain. The V and J ends lost 2 bases and 5 bases respectively, with 7 bases between them. The CDR3 runs to 14 residues. The CDR3 DNA reads TGTGCCAGCAGTTTAACAGCCCATAATTCACCCCTCCACTTT. It is translated as CASSLTAHNSPLHF.

V is TRBV18 and J is TRBJ1-6; D unresolved. The CDR3 sequence is 14 residues long. Germline CDR1 reads KGHSH; CDR2 reads LQKENI. The V end lost 2 bases, the J end lost 7 bases, and 9 bases lay between the germline ends. The CDR3 loop is CASSPSRNNSPLHF. The CDR3 DNA sequence: TGTGCCAGCTCACCATCCAGGAACAATTCACCCCTCCACTTT.

This clonotype was found a few times. V is TRBV24-1 and J is TRBJ2-2, with D perhaps TRBD1 (6 bases). Germline V gene sequence: CDR1 KGHDR, CDR2 SFDVKD. V was cut by 7 bases and J by 1 base, with 12 bases left in between. This CDR3 has 15 amino acids. The DNA for the CDR3 is TGTGCCACCAGCTGGGGGCAGTTGAACACCGGGGAGCTGTTTTTT. As protein: CATSWGQLNTGELFF.

V usage is TRBV15 and J usage is TRBJ1-1; D remains unclear. The CDR3 is 15 residues long. The V end was cut by 0 bases, the J end by 0 bases, with 8 bases between. Germline loops: CDR1 LNHNV, CDR2 YYDKDF (reference sequence). CDR3 region: CATSRDRHMNTEAFF. The CDR3 region has the DNA TGTGCCACCAGCAGAGATAGGCATATGAACACTGAAGCTTTCTTT.